A selection of T cell receptor beta chains follows, all from one sample in a study of T-cell memory formation after mild COVID-19. A single record per CDR3 protein comes from TCRdb applying MiXCR to the 5' RACE reads. Among some 120,000 distinct CDR3 sequences, about 5.9% were seen once, and the ten largest hold 2% to 2.5%. The sample comprised PBMCs or a T cell subset sorted from them (not recorded which). The source is an adult woman who had mild COVID-19 (a few samples of this study predate the infection). Cell type and time point are not known. The conserved cysteine and the conserved F or W are not part of the CDR3 here. Fields, in order: V gene, J gene, CDR3 protein.

v_call: TRBV25-1; j_call: TRBJ1-1; cdr3_aa: ASTPSGRNTEAF
v_call: TRBV7-3; j_call: TRBJ2-6; cdr3_aa: ASSQLAGGPSGGANVLT
v_call: TRBV10-2; j_call: TRBJ1-6; cdr3_aa: ASSDTQLNSPLH
v_call: TRBV2; j_call: TRBJ2-5; cdr3_aa: ASKSWNQETQY
v_call: TRBV20-1; j_call: TRBJ1-1; cdr3_aa: SARYRGAKEGNTEAF
v_call: TRBV20-1; j_call: TRBJ1-5; cdr3_aa: SASRGPSNQPQH
v_call: TRBV20-1; j_call: TRBJ2-7; cdr3_aa: SALGLAQEQY
v_call: TRBV7-9; j_call: TRBJ1-1; cdr3_aa: ASSLGTGPVNTEAF
v_call: TRBV20-1; j_call: TRBJ2-5; cdr3_aa: SARDGGLWETQY
v_call: TRBV29-1; j_call: TRBJ2-5; cdr3_aa: SVEELQETQY
v_call: TRBV29-1; j_call: TRBJ1-2; cdr3_aa: SATEMMVYGYT
v_call: TRBV5-1; j_call: TRBJ2-2; cdr3_aa: ASKEVGQLELF
v_call: TRBV5-1; j_call: TRBJ2-2; cdr3_aa: ASSPTSGSAGELF
v_call: TRBV4-1; j_call: TRBJ2-1; cdr3_aa: ASSQGPARDRPEQF
v_call: TRBV5-1; j_call: TRBJ1-2; cdr3_aa: ASRNGTADGYT
v_call: TRBV9; j_call: TRBJ2-1; cdr3_aa: ASSPRASYNEQF